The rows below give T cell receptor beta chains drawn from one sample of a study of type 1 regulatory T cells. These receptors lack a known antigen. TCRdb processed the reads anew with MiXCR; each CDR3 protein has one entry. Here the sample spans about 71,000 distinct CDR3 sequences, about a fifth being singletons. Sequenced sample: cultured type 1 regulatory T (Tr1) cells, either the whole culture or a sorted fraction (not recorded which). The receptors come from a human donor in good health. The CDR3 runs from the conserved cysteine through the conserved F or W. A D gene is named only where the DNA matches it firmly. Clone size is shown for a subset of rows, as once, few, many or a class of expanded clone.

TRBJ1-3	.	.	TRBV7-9	TGTGCCAGCAGCTTAGCTCTACAGGGCGGAAACACCATATATTTT	CASSLALQGGNTIYF
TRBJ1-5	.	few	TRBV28	TGTGCCAGCAGTCAGCCCACCACTTTTCAGCCCCAGCATTTT	CASSQPTTFQPQHF
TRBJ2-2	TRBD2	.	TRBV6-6	TGTGCCAGCAGTTACTCCTCAGCTAGCGGGAGGGCGAACACCGGGGAGCTGTTTTTT	CASSYSSASGRANTGELFF
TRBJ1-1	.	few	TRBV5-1	TGCGCCAGCAGCTTGGGCAGAAGGAACACTGAAGCTTTCTTT	CASSLGRRNTEAFF
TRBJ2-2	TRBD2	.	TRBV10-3	TGTGCCGTCGGACTAGTAGCGAACACCGGGGAGCTGTTTTTT	CAVGLVANTGELFF
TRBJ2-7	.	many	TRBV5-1	TGCGCCAGCAGCGAACAGGGATACGAGCAGTACTTC	CASSEQGYEQYF
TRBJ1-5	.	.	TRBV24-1	TGTGCCACCAGTGAACAGACAGGTACCCAGCATTTT	CATSEQTGTQHF
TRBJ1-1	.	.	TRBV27	TGTGCCAGCAGTAGACAGGAGAACACTGAAGCTTTCTTT	CASSRQENTEAFF
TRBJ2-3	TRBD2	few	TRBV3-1	TGTGCCAGCAGCCAAGACCGGGGGGGTACGCAGTATTTT	CASSQDRGGTQYF
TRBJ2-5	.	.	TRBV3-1	TGTGCCAGCAGCCCCGGGGTCGATGAGCGCGCAGAGACCCAGTACTTC	CASSPGVDERAETQYF
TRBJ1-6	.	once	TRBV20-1	TGCAGTGCGCGGGGGGGGAGGCATGACAATTCACCCCTCCACTTT	CSARGGRHDNSPLHF
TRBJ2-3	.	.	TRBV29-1	TGCAGCGTTGAAGATGGCAGAGATACGCAGTATTTT	CSVEDGRDTQYF
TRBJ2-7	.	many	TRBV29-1	TGCAGCGTTGAAGCACCATCCTACGAGCAGTACTTC	CSVEAPSYEQYF
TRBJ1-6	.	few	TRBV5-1	TGCGCCAGCAGCTTGGGGAGCTCCTATAATTCACCCCTCCACTTT	CASSLGSSYNSPLHF
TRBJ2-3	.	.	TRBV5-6	TGTGCCAGCACCAGAAGGTCCGGTGTCGGCACAGATACGCAGTATTTT	CASTRRSGVGTDTQYF
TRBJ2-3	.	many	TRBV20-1	TGCAGTGCGCGGGCGGGCACAGATACGCAGTATTTT	CSARAGTDTQYF
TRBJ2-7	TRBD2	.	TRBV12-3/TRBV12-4	TGTGCCAGCAGTCCCCCGGGAGGGAGTAGCGAGCAGTACTTC	CASSPPGGSSEQYF
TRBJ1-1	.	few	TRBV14	TGTGCCAGCAGCGACCTTGCTTTCTTT	CASSDLAFF
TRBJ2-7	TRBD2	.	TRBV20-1	TGCAGTGCCGAGAGCCCCAGCGGGAGTGCCGAGCAGTACTTC	CSAESPSGSAEQYF